This T cell receptor (beta chain) was captured by sequencing in a study of T cell responses to AZD1222 COVID-19 vaccine. In germline, CDR1 is SGHKS, CDR2 YYEKEE (reference sequence). This CDR3 comprises 15 residues. V shed 1 base and J shed 1 base, with 9 bases lying between them. The analysis combined second doses at about 4 or about 12 weeks. Remarks on this clone: Its antigen is not known.

Study-level findings and limits: The study found vaccine-associated CD4 TCRs spanning spike, dominant at 160-218 and 743-854. Unmutated regions of variants are reportedly targeted by nearly half of spike-specific TCRs. The donor group comprised mostly white British people and more females; the analysis possibly underestimated clonal diversity.

Profiled with immunoSEQ multiplex PCR; TCRdb holds only in-frame clones, not every one. The sample consists of under 150,000 clones, 85% to 95% of them appearing once. The clonotype originates from an adult who received the AZD1222 COVID-19 vaccine. The rearrangement joins TRBV5-5 to TRBJ1-5, with D unresolved. The specimen was peripheral blood, collected 28 days after the second AZD1222 dose. The CDR3 coding sequence is TGTGCCAGCAGCTTGAGGGCCGGAAGCAATCAGCCCCAGCATTTT. Amino acids: CASSLRAGSNQPQHF.